This T cell receptor beta chain stems from a study of T cells in Graves' hyperthyroidism and ophthalmopathy. Study in general: The authors collected peripheral blood at initial diagnosis, before any treatment. Findings and caveats of the study: In the blood, most expanded thyroid clonotypes above 0.001 appeared as well.

CDR3 length: 11 amino acids. Trimming at V came to 1 base and at J to 14 bases, leaving 4 bases not matched to a gene. Germline assignment: CDR1 MGHDK and CDR2 SYGVNS. Only a few counts were recorded for this clonotype. Its antigen is unknown. Amplified TCR beta CDR3 regions came from RNA transcripts. The HTBI primer set served for first-round RT-PCR of the TCR CDR3. TCRdb re-analysed the multiplex PCR reads in MiXCR, keeping a single row per CDR3 protein. The sample comprises 300,000 to 400,000 distinct CDR3 sequences, over 20% of which are singletons, and around 48% rests with the top ten. It was uncontrolled infection, other autoimmune disease, pregnancy or lactation that excluded patients.

The TCR was taken from a woman between 50 and 59 years old with Graves' hyperthyroidism. Sequences were obtained from blood. This sequence joins TRBV25-1 and TRBJ2-5, with TRBD1 matching over 7 bases. DNA of the CDR3: TGTGCCAGCAGTGAATTGGGGACAGTCTACTTC. The encoded protein is CASSELGTVYF.